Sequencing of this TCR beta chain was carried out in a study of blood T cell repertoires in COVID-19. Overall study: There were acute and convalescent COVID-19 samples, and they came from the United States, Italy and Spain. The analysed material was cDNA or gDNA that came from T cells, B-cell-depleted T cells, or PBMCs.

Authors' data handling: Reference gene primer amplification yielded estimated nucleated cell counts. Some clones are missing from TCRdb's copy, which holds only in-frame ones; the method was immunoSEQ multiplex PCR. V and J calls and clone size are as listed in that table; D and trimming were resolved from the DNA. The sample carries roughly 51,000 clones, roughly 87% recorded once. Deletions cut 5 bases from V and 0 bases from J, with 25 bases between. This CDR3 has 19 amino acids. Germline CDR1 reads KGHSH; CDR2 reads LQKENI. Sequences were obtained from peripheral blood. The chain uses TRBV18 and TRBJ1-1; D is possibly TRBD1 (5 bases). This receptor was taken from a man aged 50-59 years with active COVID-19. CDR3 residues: CASSRGRQAFILMNTEAFF. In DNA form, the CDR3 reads TGTGCCAGCTCAAGGGGTCGGCAAGCCTTTATTTTGATGAACACTGAAGCTTTCTTT.